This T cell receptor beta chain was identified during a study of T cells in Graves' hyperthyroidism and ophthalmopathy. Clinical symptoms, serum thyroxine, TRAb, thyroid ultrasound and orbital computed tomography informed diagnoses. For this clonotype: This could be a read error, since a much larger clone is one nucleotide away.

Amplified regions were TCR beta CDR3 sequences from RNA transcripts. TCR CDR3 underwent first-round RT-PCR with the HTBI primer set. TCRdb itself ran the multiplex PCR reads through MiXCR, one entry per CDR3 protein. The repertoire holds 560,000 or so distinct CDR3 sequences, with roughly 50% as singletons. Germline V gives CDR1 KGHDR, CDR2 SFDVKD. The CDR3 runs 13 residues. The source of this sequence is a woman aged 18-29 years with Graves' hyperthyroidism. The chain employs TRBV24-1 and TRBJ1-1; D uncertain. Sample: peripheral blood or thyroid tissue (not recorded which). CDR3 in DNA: TGTGCCACCGGTGATCGGGGAGGCACTGAAGCTTTCTTT. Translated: CATGDRGGTEAFF.